The 26 T cell receptor beta chains given below trace back to one sample, sequenced in a study of T cell responses to AZD1222 COVID-19 vaccine. Libraries were prepared by immunoSEQ multiplex PCR; TCRdb keeps only in-frame clonotypes and omits some of them. The repertoire has some 150,000 clones, 70% to 90% of them found once; the top ten carry about 5.4%. This material consisted of peripheral blood, taken 28 days after the second dose of the MenACWY control vaccine. All receptors come from an adult who received the MenACWY meningococcal vaccine as a control.

This rearrangement joins TRBV7-8 to TRBJ1-6; 7 nucleotides align to TRBD1. The CDR3 has 15 residues. Germline lookup yields CDR1 SGHVS and CDR2 FQNEAQ. The junction had 9 bases not matched to a gene; V was cut back by 4 bases and J by 9 bases. CDR3 region: CASSSKTGRSSPLHF. For the CDR3, the DNA is TGTGCCAGCAGCTCGAAGACAGGGCGTAGTTCACCCCTCCACTTT.

V gene TRBV27 combines with J gene TRBJ2-1; TRBD1 agrees at 11 bases. This CDR3 has 17 residues. Per germline, CDR1 MNHEY and CDR2 SMNVEV (reference sequence). V shed 7 bases and J 3 bases; nucleotides not matched to a gene: 11. CDR3 in DNA: TGTGCCAGCAAACCGGGACAGGGGGAGTATGTCTACAATGAGCAGTTCTTC. Amino acids: CASKPGQGEYVYNEQFF.

V usage is TRBV2 and J usage is TRBJ2-1, with 7 positions matching TRBD1. J lost 0 bases, V lost 6 bases, and 8 bases had no gene match. The length of the CDR3 is 16 residues. Germline lookup yields CDR1 SNHLY and CDR2 FYNNEI. The CDR3 protein is CASRADRASSYNEQFF. The CDR3 DNA reads as TGTGCCAGCAGGGCTGACAGGGCCAGCTCCTACAATGAGCAGTTCTTC.

The rearrangement links TRBV4-1 to TRBJ2-1; the match to TRBD1 covers 8 bases. Looked up from germline, CDR1 is MGHRA and CDR2 is YSYEKL. The CDR3 sequence is 17 residues long. J was trimmed by 8 bases and V by 0 bases; bases with no gene match: 12. The CDR3 sequence is CASSQDSRGLLWDEQFF. For the CDR3, the DNA is TGCGCCAGCAGCCAAGATAGCAGGGGGCTTTTATGGGATGAGCAGTTCTTC.

V and J are TRBV6-5 and TRBJ2-1; TRBD1 agrees at 11 bases. The ends lost 11 bases at V and 5 bases at J; junction bases unmatched: 8. The V gene's germline CDR1 is MNHEY and CDR2 SVGAGI. The CDR3 covers 14 residues. CDR3 bases: TGTGCCTCGAACCGGGACAGGGGGAACAATGAGCAGTTCTTC. This codes for CASNRDRGNNEQFF.

The V call is TRBV21-1, the J call TRBJ2-2. TRBV21-1 is given as a pseudogene. The CDR3 is made up of 13 amino acids. The CDR3 spells CASPMGEPWELFF. In DNA form, the CDR3 reads TGTGCCAGCCCCATGGGGGAGCCTTGGGAGCTGTTTTTT.

The rearrangement joins TRBV30 to TRBJ2-5, with TRBD2 matching 10 bases. The CDR3 spans 17 residues. J was trimmed by 0 bases and V by 3 bases; bases with no gene match: 10. Germline V gene lookup returns CDR1 GTSNPN and CDR2 SVGIG (reference sequence). The CDR3 DNA is TGTGCCTGGAGCATCGGGAGCGGGGGGGCGCACCAAGAGACCCAGTACTTC. Its translation is CAWSIGSGGAHQETQYF.

The sample holds a few counts of this clone. The sample holds other DNA sequences that translate to the same CDR3. This chain links TRBV20-1 with TRBJ1-2; the D gene is possibly TRBD1 (6 bases). The CDR3 is 11 amino acids. The V end was cut by 3 bases, the J end by 8 bases, with 10 bases between. Germline V lookup: CDR1 DFQATT, CDR2 SNEGSKA (reference sequence). CDR3 residues: CSASRGEGYTF. The CDR3 DNA follows: TGCAGTGCTAGCAGGGGCGAGGGCTACACCTTC.

The rearrangement joins TRBV7-9 to TRBJ1-2, with 7 positions matching TRBD1. V lost 5 bases and J lost 8; bases outside the gene matches: 14. The CDR3 has 15 residues. CDR1 SEHNR and CDR2 FQNEAQ come from the germline V gene (reference sequence). CDR3 in DNA: TGTGCCAGCAGCCCTAGTGGGGGGACAGCAGGCGGCTACACCTTC. Translating it yields CASSPSGGTAGGYTF.

This clone has a single count. Here the CDR3 reads CASSPRGGSSSYEQYF. The CDR3, as DNA: TGCGCCAGCAGCCCCCGCGGGGGTTCGAGCTCCTACGAGCAGTACTTC. The V gene is TRBV5-1, the J gene TRBJ2-7; TRBD2 aligns across 7 bases. The CDR3 runs 16 residues. In germline, CDR1 is SGHRS, CDR2 YFSETQ. The J segment lost 0 bases and the V segment lost 4 bases, leaving 10 bases of the junction unmatched.

The chain is built from TRBV28 and TRBJ1-2; 8 nucleotides align to TRBD1. CDR1 and CDR2 (germline): MDHEN, SYDVKM. V dropped 5 bases and J dropped 8; count of bases not matched to a gene: 4. The CDR3 runs to 12 residues. The CDR3 loop reads CASSRTGRGYTF. Written as DNA, the CDR3 is TGTGCCAGCAGTAGGACAGGGCGAGGCTACACCTTC.

The gene calls are TRBV11-2 and TRBJ2-2; TRBD2 is a possible D gene (5 bases). The CDR3 consists of 14 residues. The germline CDR1 and CDR2 sequences are SGHAT and FQNNGV. V was cut by 3 bases and J by 5 bases, with 10 bases left in between. The CDR3, as DNA: TGTGCCAGCAGCTTTTACGAGGGAACCGGGGAGCTGTTTTTT. It translates to CASSFYEGTGELFF.

The chain has TRBV9 and TRBJ2-1; 9 bases fit TRBD2. J lost 7 bases, V lost 4 bases, and 12 bases had no gene match. Germline CDR1 reads SGDLS; CDR2 reads YYNGEE. The CDR3 length is 16 residues. In DNA form, the CDR3 reads TGTGCCAGCAGCCCGTTAGGGGCTAGCGGGATAAATGAGCAGTTCTTC. This gives the protein CASSPLGASGINEQFF.

V is TRBV6-2 or TRBV6-3 and J is TRBJ2-3; D is possibly TRBD2 (6 bases). CDR3 size: 16 residues. V lost 0 bases to trimming and J lost 5 bases, with 15 bases between them. The V gene's germline CDR1 is MNHEY and CDR2 SVGEGT. CDR3 region: CASSYSKPGVGDTQYF. The DNA for the CDR3 is TGTGCCAGCAGTTACTCGAAACCGGGGGTTGGAGATACGCAGTATTTT.

V is TRBV11-2 and J is TRBJ1-6, with TRBD1 as a possible D gene (5 bases). Germline CDR1 SGHAT, CDR2 FQNNGV. This CDR3 region has 16 residues. Trimming shortened V by 0 bases and J by 5 bases, and 11 bases separated the two germline ends. CDR3 bases: TGTGCCAGCAGCTTAGATCAGGGATTAAATAATTCACCCCTCCACTTT. Translating it yields CASSLDQGLNNSPLHF. Full variable domain (rest looked up from reference TRBV11-2 and TRBJ1-6): EAGVAQSPRYKIIEKRQSVAFWCNPISGHATLYWYQQILGQGPKLLIQFQNNGVVDDSQLPKDRFSAERLKGVDSTLKIQPAKLEDSAVYLCASSLDQGLNNSPLHFGNGTRLTVT.

This clone has only one observation. The chain links TRBV3-1 (or the pseudogene TRBV3-2) to TRBJ1-2; tentative D call: TRBD1 (5 bases). Germline values: CDR1 LGHDT, CDR2 YNNKEL (reference sequence). The V end was cut by 1 base, the J end by 1 base, with 13 bases between. This CDR3 spans 16 amino acids. The CDR3 protein is CASSQGTGTLNYGYTF. CDR3 bases: TGTGCCAGCAGCCAAGGTACAGGAACCCTTAACTATGGCTACACCTTC.

The chain joins TRBV6-1 to TRBJ1-2; 7 nucleotides align to TRBD1. The V and J ends lost 2 bases and 4 bases, in that order; junction bases with no gene match: 13. Looked up from germline, CDR1 is MNHNS and CDR2 is SASEGT. This CDR3 region has 17 residues. CDR3 DNA sequence: TGTGCCAGCAGTGAACGCCTTACAGGGGCCCTTCCCTATGGCTACACCTTC. This translates into CASSERLTGALPYGYTF.

This rearrangement joins TRBV29-1 to TRBJ2-1; 9 bases are shared with TRBD1. The CDR3 runs 12 residues. The germline V gene has CDR1 SQVTM and CDR2 ANQGSEA. V lost 7 bases and J lost 10; bases outside the gene matches: 8. CDR3 bases: TGCAGCGCCACCGGACAGGGGAGAGAGCAGTTCTTC. Protein sequence: CSATGQGREQFF.

This clone was observed a few times. The chain joins TRBV5-1 to TRBJ1-2, with D tentatively TRBD1 (5 bases). This CDR3 is built from 14 residues. Germline CDR1 SGHRS, CDR2 YFSETQ. V shed 1 base and J shed 0 bases, with 7 bases lying between them. The CDR3 DNA sequence: TGCGCCAGCAGCTTGACGGGGGCTAACTATGGCTACACCTTC. It translates to CASSLTGANYGYTF.

This chain connects TRBV28 to TRBJ1-2, with 7 bases identical to TRBD1. From germline, CDR1 is MDHEN and CDR2 SYDVKM. V dropped 8 bases and J dropped 8; count of bases not matched to a gene: 11. This CDR3 has 13 amino acids. The CDR3 sequence is CASVLLGGSGYTF. CDR3 coding DNA: TGTGCCAGCGTCCTACTAGGGGGCAGCGGCTACACCTTC.

The gene calls are TRBV4-2 and TRBJ2-7; 7 nucleotides line up with TRBD1. This CDR3 has 15 residues. V lost 3 bases to trimming and J lost 2 bases; unmatched junction nucleotides: 7. Germline-derived CDR1 and CDR2 are LGHNA and YNFKEQ. The CDR3 loop is CASSHSRQGPYEQYF. The CDR3 nucleotides are TGTGCCAGCAGCCATTCGAGACAGGGACCCTACGAGCAGTACTTC.

J is TRBJ2-7 and V is TRBV19, with D possibly TRBD2 on 6 matching bases. The V end was cut by 3 bases, the J end by 6 bases, with 18 bases between. CDR3 length: 15 residues. Germline loops: CDR1 LNHDA, CDR2 SQIVND (reference sequence). As DNA, the CDR3 is TGTGCCAGTAGTATCGGGCGGGGCCCGGAGGGCGAGCAGTACTTC. Its protein is CASSIGRGPEGEQYF.

The chain combines TRBV6-6 with TRBJ2-5; 7 bases fit TRBD2. This CDR3 region has 13 residues. V lost 8 bases and J lost 2; bases outside the gene matches: 5. Germline values: CDR1 MNHNY, CDR2 SVGAGI (reference sequence). DNA of the CDR3: TGTGCCAGCCAGCGGGGATTACAAGAGACCCAGTACTTC. Translating it yields CASQRGLQETQYF.

The chain uses TRBV12-3 or TRBV12-4 and TRBJ1-6; D not resolved. The CDR3 contains 13 residues. The V end lost 7 bases, the J end lost 9 bases, and 13 bases lay between the germline ends. The CDR3 DNA follows: TGTGCCAGCACCGACACCGCCGGTTCACCCCTCCACTTT. Encoded protein: CASTDTAGSPLHF.

The chain links TRBV6-2 or TRBV6-3 to TRBJ1-6; no clear D. CDR3 length equals 12 residues. Trimming removed 2 bases from V and 8 bases from J, with 4 bases in between. Looked up from germline, CDR1 is MNHEY and CDR2 is SVGEGT. The chain's CDR3 is CASSYGYSPLHF. CDR3 nucleotide sequence: TGTGCCAGCAGTTACGGGTATTCACCCCTCCACTTT.

The V and J genes are TRBV5-1 and TRBJ1-1; D not resolved. V dropped 1 base and J dropped 4 bases, with 8 bases sitting between them. The germline V gene encodes CDR1 SGHRS and CDR2 YFSETQ. This CDR3 is 13 amino acids long. The CDR3 sequence: CASSLSSTTEAFF. For the CDR3, the DNA is TGCGCCAGCAGCTTGTCTTCTACCACTGAAGCTTTCTTT.